These 20 T cell receptor beta chains were sequenced from one sample in a study of regulatory T cells in long-lasting Graves disease. Both iRepertoire HTBI primers and Arm-PCR of CDR3 regions were used to build the TCR beta libraries. TCRdb re-called the multiplex PCR reads through MiXCR, storing one row per CDR3 protein. The sample gives around 400,000 distinct CDR3 sequences, around 20% of which show up once; around 26% is in the top ten. Time point denoted: persistent/refractory GD, antithyroid drugs over 5 years with positive TRAb. The TCR library was prepared using RNA isolated from PBMCs. The sample consisted of peripheral blood mononuclear cells (PBMCs), taken when the disease was refractory, from a patient treated with antithyroid drugs. These receptor sequences come from a female donor with Graves disease.

This clonotype was seen many times. The chain joins TRBV27 to TRBJ2-4, with TRBD1 matching 8 bases. Germline V gene sequence: CDR1 MNHEY, CDR2 SMNVEV (reference sequence). J lost 8 bases, V lost 4 bases, and 7 bases had no gene match. The CDR3 is 14 amino acids. The CDR3 DNA sequence: TGTGCCAGCAGTTCTACCGGGACAGGCCACATTCAGTACTTC. Protein product: CASSSTGTGHIQYF.

The chain recombines TRBV6-1 with TRBJ1-6; D uncertain. Per germline, CDR1 MNHNS and CDR2 SASEGT. There are 15 residues in the CDR3. V was clipped by 7 bases and J by 8 bases, with 18 bases between them. CDR3 DNA sequence: TGTGCCAGCACCCACGGGTCGGCAAGGCATTCACCCCTCCACTTT. This gives the protein CASTHGSARHSPLHF.

This clonotype was found a few times. The genes are TRBV27 and TRBJ1-1, with TRBD1 identical over 10 bases. The CDR3 is 17 residues long. Looked up from germline, CDR1 is MNHEY and CDR2 is SMNVEV (reference sequence). Unmatched junction bases numbered 18, after V lost 4 bases and J lost 10 bases. The CDR3 protein is CASSSVVGQGRTWVAFF. The DNA for the CDR3 is TGTGCCAGCAGTTCCGTTGTGGGACAGGGGAGAACCTGGGTAGCTTTCTTT.

This clonotype has a count of ten or more. The V and J genes are TRBV24-1 and TRBJ1-2, with TRBD1 as a possible D gene (5 bases). Between the trimmed V and J ends, which lost 5 bases and 4 bases, there was a span of 10 bases. Germline lookup yields CDR1 KGHDR and CDR2 SFDVKD. This CDR3 has 13 residues. The CDR3 spells CATSVTGAYGYTF. In DNA form, the CDR3 reads TGTGCCACCAGTGTTACAGGCGCCTATGGCTACACCTTC.

This clonotype was observed a handful of times. The V gene is TRBV6-2 or TRBV6-3, the J gene TRBJ2-7; D is unclear. Deletions cut 5 bases from V and 2 bases from J, with 13 bases between. Germline V gene lookup returns CDR1 MNHEY and CDR2 SVGEGT. The CDR3 is 14 residues long. CDR3 sequence (DNA): TGTGCCAGCAGTGATAGGTTACAGACCTACGAGCAGTACTTC. Translating it yields CASSDRLQTYEQYF.

This clonotype was picked up a small number of times. CDR3 protein: CASSFRTDKIGYTF. The CDR3 region has the DNA TGTGCCAGCAGCTTCCGGACGGATAAAATCGGCTACACCTTC. The J gene is TRBJ1-2, the V gene TRBV7-2; D not resolved. Trimming left V 3 bases short and J 8 bases short, with 16 bases between. From germline, CDR1 is SGHTA and CDR2 FQGNSA. The CDR3 has 14 residues.

Of note for this clonotype: A read error may be the cause here, since a much bigger clone is one base away. V and J are TRBV6-1 and TRBJ1-1; tentative D call: TRBD1 (6 bases). Germline CDR1 is MNHNS and CDR2 is SASEGT. The CDR3 loop spans 16 amino acids. CDR3 nucleotides: TGTGCCAACAGTCCTACGGTGGGGGACATGAACACTGAAGCTTTCTTT. This translates into CANSPTVGDMNTEAFF.

This clonotype was recorded many times. The rearrangement links TRBV12-3 or TRBV12-4 to TRBJ2-7; 7 bases agree with TRBD1. The CDR3 has 15 residues. The trim removed 6 bases at V and 4 bases at J, leaving 12 bases unmatched. The CDR3: CASSIQEGGGYEQYF. Written as DNA, the CDR3 is TGTGCCAGCAGCATACAAGAAGGGGGCGGATACGAGCAGTACTTC.

This clonotype was picked up many times. The chain combines TRBV28 with TRBJ1-1, with D perhaps matching TRBD1 (6 bases). Per germline, CDR1 MDHEN and CDR2 SYDVKM. V was pared by 5 bases and J by 6 bases, with 16 bases between. The CDR3 covers 14 residues. As DNA, the CDR3 is TGTGCCAGCAGTCCCGGGACACTGGGGTCTGAAGCTTTCTTT. As protein: CASSPGTLGSEAFF.

This clonotype was detected only a few times. The rearrangement joins TRBV7-2 to TRBJ1-2, with 9 bases matching TRBD1. Germline lookup yields CDR1 SGHTA and CDR2 FQGNSA. This CDR3 has 14 amino acids. The V segment lost 4 bases and the J segment 4 bases; nucleotides outside the gene matches: 4. The CDR3 sequence is CASSSDRGGYGYTF. CDR3 nucleotides: TGTGCCAGCAGCTCGGACAGGGGTGGCTATGGCTACACCTTC.

A few counts support this clonotype. The rearrangement uses TRBV7-2 and TRBJ2-5; TRBD1 matches at 9 bases. J lost 6 bases, V lost 3 bases, and 11 bases had no gene match. CDR1 and CDR2 from the germline V gene are SGHTA and FQGNSA. The CDR3 has 16 residues. This chain's CDR3 is CASSFPPGQGVQTQYF. DNA for the CDR3: TGTGCCAGCAGCTTCCCCCCGGGACAGGGAGTCCAGACCCAGTACTTC.

This clonotype was found a few times. This chain connects TRBV4-1 to TRBJ1-1; possible D gene TRBD1, 5 bases. Trimming stripped 1 base from V and 3 bases from J, with 12 bases between. The CDR3 length is 15 residues. CDR1 is MGHRA, CDR2 YSYEKL, per germline. The CDR3 protein is CASSQADSDYTEAFF. The CDR3 DNA reads TGCGCCAGCAGCCAAGCCGACAGTGACTACACTGAAGCTTTCTTT.

In its sample, this clonotype was seen a few times. The CDR3 is CASKETGSSYEQYF. CDR3 nucleotide sequence: TGTGCCAGCAAGGAGACAGGGAGCTCCTACGAGCAGTACTTC. The J gene is TRBJ2-7, the V gene TRBV2; 7 bases are shared with TRBD1. CDR1 is SNHLY, CDR2 FYNNEI, per germline. Losses at the gene ends were 7 bases for V and 0 bases for J; bases not matched to a gene: 6. The CDR3 consists of 14 residues.

This clonotype has only a few counts. The rearrangement links TRBV27 to TRBJ2-2; D unresolved. V gave up 3 bases and J gave up 4 bases, with 12 bases separating them. CDR1 and CDR2 from the germline V gene are MNHEY and SMNVEV (reference sequence). CDR3 length: 15 amino acids. CDR3 bases: TGTGCCAGCAGTTTGGTATCGGTGGGCACCGGGGAGCTGTTTTTT. This sequence encodes CASSLVSVGTGELFF.

The chain links TRBV29-1 to TRBJ1-3; a possible D gene is TRBD1 (5 bases). V lost 6 bases and J 8 bases, leaving 11 bases between the germline ends. Germline CDR1 SQVTM, CDR2 ANQGSEA. There are 11 residues in the CDR3. Here the CDR3 reads CSVFWGDTIYF. DNA for the CDR3: TGCAGCGTGTTCTGGGGGGACACCATATATTTT.

This sequence joins TRBV29-1 and TRBJ1-2; tentative D call: TRBD1 (5 bases). Trimming left V 7 bases short and J 2 bases short, with 8 bases between. The CDR3 spans 11 residues. The V gene's germline CDR1 is SQVTM and CDR2 ANQGSEA. CDR3: CSAGDNYGYTF. CDR3 nucleotide sequence: TGCAGCGCCGGGGACAACTATGGCTACACCTTC.

This clonotype was seen more than once but under ten times. The chain has TRBV28 and TRBJ1-1; D remains ambiguous. With 5 bases removed from V and 0 bases from J, the gap between germline ends came to 22 bases. Germline V gene data show CDR1 as MDHEN and CDR2 as SYDVKM. The CDR3 contains 18 residues. CDR3 sequence: CASSPIRGSAQLNTEAFF. CDR3 in DNA: TGTGCCAGCAGTCCGATTCGAGGGTCTGCTCAATTGAACACTGAAGCTTTCTTT. Full variable domain (rest looked up from reference TRBV28 and TRBJ1-1): DVKVTQSSRYLVKRTGEKVFLECVQDMDHENMFWYRQDPGLGLRLIYFSYDVKMKEKGDIPEGYSVSREKKERFSLILESASTNQTSMYLCASSPIRGSAQLNTEAFFGQGTRLTVV.

This clonotype was recorded many times. This chain connects TRBV28 to TRBJ2-7; D uncertain. Germline loops: CDR1 MDHEN, CDR2 SYDVKM. Trimming pared 6 bases from V and 5 bases from J, leaving 14 bases between. The CDR3 length is 13 residues. The CDR3 nucleotides are TGTGCCAGCAGCGGCGTCTTGGGCAACGAGCAGTACTTC. As protein: CASSGVLGNEQYF.

The chain joins TRBV19 to TRBJ2-1, with D perhaps TRBD2 (6 bases). The length of the CDR3 is 15 residues. The germline V and J ends were trimmed by 3 bases and 3 bases, with 12 bases remaining between them. In germline, CDR1 is LNHDA, CDR2 SQIVND (reference sequence). In DNA, the CDR3 is TGTGCCAGTAGTATCCGGGACTCAAACTACAATGAGCAGTTCTTC. This translates into CASSIRDSNYNEQFF.

The genes are TRBV5-1 and TRBJ2-5; TRBD1 matches 7 bases. V lost 0 bases and J lost 5; bases outside the gene matches: 16. This CDR3 contains 18 residues. Germline assignment: CDR1 SGHRS and CDR2 YFSETQ. The DNA of the CDR3 is TGCGCCAGCAGCTTGGCCTCTCAGGGGGTCTCGGTATGGGAGACCCAGTACTTC. This sequence encodes CASSLASQGVSVWETQYF.